This T cell receptor (beta chain) comes out of a study of beta chain features in type 1 diabetes (dated by TCRdb to the late 2010s). A note on the overall study: No differences in mean age, gender distribution, total cell number or subset yield were found between patients and healthy donors. The study compared the TCRB repertoires of sorted circulating CD4+ T cell subsets in recently diagnosed type 1 diabetes patients with those in matched healthy donors. A total of 100 million to 110 million sorted cells were examined across all samples, and a strong correlation was observed between cell number per subset and RNA yield. Regulatory and stem cell-like memory subsets were obtained from only 8 patients and roughly 8 healthy donors, while naive and central memory subsets were obtained from all 28 donors.

Study-level results and caveats: Because cDNA was sequenced instead of genomic DNA, activated cells with high expression could be over-represented, although the groups did not differ in activation or CD3 levels. Fewer insertions and more nucleotide deletions at VDJ recombination sites were observed in patients with type 1 diabetes, implying thymic rearrangement abnormalities. Type 1 diabetes patients showed a moderate but significant shortening of TCRB CDR3 length in all four CD4+ subsets. The naive, central memory and regulatory TCRB repertoires appeared to resemble one another more closely among patients than among healthy donors. Only small numbers of individuals were included in the HLA sub-analyses, which left unresolved whether HLA type had any influence on TCRB rearrangement. Shorter templates might have been favored by PCR, but patient and control samples were amplified and corrected together, so both groups would have been affected equally by any skew.

The High Capacity cDNA Reverse Transcription Kit was used to reverse transcribe all of the isolated RNA, meaning that expressed TCRB transcripts were what got sequenced. Deep immunoSEQ sequencing was performed on naive, central memory and regulatory T cell samples, with an average of about 3.6 million total reads per sample. After sorted cells were lysed in RLT buffer, RNA was extracted with DNase-treated RNeasy Micro or Mini kits, with the choice depending on cell number. To prevent cross-contamination, each cell subset was processed individually, whereas patient and healthy donor samples were processed jointly. TCRB sequences were amplified from cDNA with the immunoSEQ multiplex PCR, producing 87-bp fragments spanning the CDR3 region. Sequencing of the amplicons was done on the Illumina HiSeq platform. The authors' pipeline ran thus. PCR bias was corrected computationally using synthetic template baselines, and reads within Hamming distance 2 were collapsed, with unmergeable singletons discarded. Reads were aligned against IMGT to assign V, D and J genes, CDR3 length and insertions or deletions at six rearrangement sites. Clonotype counts were normalized to sorted cell number within each subset before computing true diversity and Gini coefficients with the tcR R package. Repertoire sharing was quantified using the overlap coefficient calculated on TCRB nucleotide sequences. As a proxy for the pre-selection repertoire, out-of-frame TCRB sequences from naive cells were analyzed. TCRdb re-hosts the immuneACCESS table, in-frame sequences only. Its copies lack some clones; in the studies checked, an unresolved V gene accounts for under half of them, and the cause for the rest is not known. The V and J calls and the clone size are those of that table, but D and trimming were determined from the DNA. This sample holds over 600,000 clones; over 10% were observed only once. Roughly 0.11% of the sample rests with the top ten.

There are 14 amino acids in the CDR3, from cysteine to phenylalanine inclusive. The CDR3 DNA has 42 bases and is translated from base 1. V was cut back by 2 bases and J by 8 bases, leaving a gap of 16 bases between them. CDR1 and CDR2 are read off the germline V gene as SGHRS and YFSETQ. Note on this clone: Its antigen is currently not known. No base qualities exist here, and no much larger clone lies one base off it.

A single peripheral blood draw of 95 to 150 mL on average was collected from each donor into heparinised tubes. A BD FACSAria II and a panel including CD45RO, CCR7, CD25, CD127, CD95 and CD27 were used to sort naive, central memory, regulatory and stem cell-like memory CD4+ T cells. Every sorted population had a purity above 95%. PBMCs were isolated immediately by Lymphoprep density gradient centrifugation and stained directly without culture. Samples were stained and sorted in pairs, with one healthy donor and one patient per experiment, so that batch effects were minimized. The chain couples TRBV5-1 to TRBJ1-2, with TRBD1 as a weak D call on 5 bases. This receptor was identified in a man aged 25 to 45 with type 1 diabetes. The sample was naive CD4+ T cells from blood. Reading the label with the study, this specimen's cell subset or site is: true naive CD4+ T cells. The CDR3 protein is CASSLADKKGGYTF. Read as DNA, the sequence is TGCGCCAGCAGCTTAGCGGACAAGAAAGGCGGCTACACCTTC.